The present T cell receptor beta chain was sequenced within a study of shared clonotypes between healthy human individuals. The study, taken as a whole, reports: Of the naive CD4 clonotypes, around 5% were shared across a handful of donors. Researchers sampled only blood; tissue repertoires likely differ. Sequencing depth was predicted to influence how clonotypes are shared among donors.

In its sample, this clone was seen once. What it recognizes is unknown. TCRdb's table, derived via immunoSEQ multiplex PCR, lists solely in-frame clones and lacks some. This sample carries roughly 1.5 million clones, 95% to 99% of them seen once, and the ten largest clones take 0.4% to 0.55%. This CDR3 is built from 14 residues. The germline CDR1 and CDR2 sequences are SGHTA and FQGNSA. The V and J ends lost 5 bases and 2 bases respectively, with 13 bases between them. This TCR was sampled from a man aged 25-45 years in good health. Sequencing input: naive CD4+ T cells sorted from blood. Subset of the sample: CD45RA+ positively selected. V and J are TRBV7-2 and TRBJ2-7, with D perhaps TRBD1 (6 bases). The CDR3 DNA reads TGTGCCAGCAGCCGATCGACAGGACCCTACGAGCAGTACTTC. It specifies CASSRSTGPYEQYF.